These T cell receptor beta chains were read from a single sample in a study of cytomegalovirus exposure and HLA in healthy donors. The protocol was immunoSEQ multiplex PCR, while the TCRdb copy is restricted to in-frame clones and leaves out a portion. The sample lists roughly 130,000 clones, roughly four fifths occurring once. The sample comprised PBMCs. All receptors come from a girl aged 2 to 10 in good health and CMV-seronegative. Each CDR3 is given with its conserved first and last residue. D genes are given only for firm matches. Clone size is given for some rows only: seen once, a few or many times, or a class if the clone is expanded.

>-|TRBJ1-2|-|TRBV27
TGTGCCAGCAGTTTAGGCGCGCCCGGGTCTAATGGCTACACCTTC
CASSLGAPGSNGYTF
>TRBD1|TRBJ1-4|-|TRBV4-2
TGTGCCAGCAGCCAAGATCAGGGAACAGGGGAACGTGAAAAACTGTTTTTT
CASSQDQGTGEREKLFF
>TRBD1|TRBJ1-2|-|TRBV28
TGTGCCAGCAGTTTATCTTGGGACAGGGTACGTGGCTACACCTTC
CASSLSWDRVRGYTF
>TRBD2|TRBJ2-7|-|TRBV27
TGTGCCAGCAATAGAGCGGGACCGGGTTACGAGCAGTACTTC
CASNRAGPGYEQYF
>-|TRBJ1-1|once|TRBV7-2
TGTGCCAGCAGCTTAGTGTCGGGGGATAATATTGAAGCTTTCTTT
CASSLVSGDNIEAFF
>-|TRBJ2-7|few|TRBV13
TGTGCCAGCAGCTTATATAGAGCGGACTTTTACGAGCAGTACTTC
CASSLYRADFYEQYF
>-|TRBJ2-1|-|TRBV13
TGTGCCAGCAGCTTAGAGCCTAGAGCTGGCAATGAGCAGTTCTTC
CASSLEPRAGNEQFF
>-|TRBJ2-3|-|TRBV7-9
TGTGCCAGCAGCACCCGACGGGAAGATACGCAGTATTTT
CASSTRREDTQYF
>TRBD1|TRBJ1-3|-|TRBV30
TGTGCCTGGAGTGTACCCGGGACAGGGCAAAACACCATATATTTT
CAWSVPGTGQNTIYF
>-|TRBJ1-1|-|TRBV4-1
TGCGCCAGCAGTACCGGGACAATGAACACTGAAGCTTTCTTT
CASSTGTMNTEAFF
>-|TRBJ2-3|-|TRBV4-1
TGCGCCAGCAGCCTCTGGCAGGGCCCTACAGATACGCAGTATTTT
CASSLWQGPTDTQYF
>-|TRBJ2-2|-|TRBV6-5
TGTGCCAGCAGTTCCCCGGTCACTCAAAACACCGGGGAGCTGTTTTTT
CASSSPVTQNTGELFF
>TRBD2|TRBJ2-1|-|TRBV4-2
TGTGCCAGCAGCCAAGATTTCAGCGGGAGGGCCGATGAGCAGTTCTTC
CASSQDFSGRADEQFF
>TRBD2|TRBJ2-1|-|TRBV7-7
TGTGCTAGCAGCTTACTAAGCGGGGAGTACAATGAGCAGTTCTTC
CASSLLSGEYNEQFF
>TRBD1|TRBJ2-2|-|TRBV28
TGTGCCAGCCAGGGGGCGAGAAACACCGGGGAGCTGTTTTTT
CASQGARNTGELFF
>-|TRBJ2-1|-|TRBV7-9
TGTGCCAGCAGCCCCGGGGTAGGGTACCCCAAAACAGTGAATGAGCAGTTCTTC
CASSPGVGYPKTVNEQFF
>TRBD2|TRBJ2-1|-|TRBV11-2
TGTGCCAGCAGCTCACAAGGACTAGCGGGGGGCAATGAGCAGTTCTTC
CASSSQGLAGGNEQFF
>TRBD2|TRBJ2-1|-|TRBV6-5
TGTGCCAGCAGTTATACTAGCGGGGGACTCGGGGAGCAGTTCTTC
CASSYTSGGLGEQFF
>TRBD1|TRBJ1-2|few|TRBV7-9
TGTTCCAGCAGCGCCTACGGGACAGATGGCTACACCTTC
CSSSAYGTDGYTF
>-|TRBJ2-3|few|TRBV2
TGTGCCAGCAGTCAGGGTTGGCAGTATTTT
CASSQGWQYF
>-|TRBJ2-1|-|TRBV4-2
TGTGCCAGCAGCCAAGATTACGGCGGAAGCTCCTACAATGAGCAGTTCTTC
CASSQDYGGSSYNEQFF
>-|TRBJ1-2|once|TRBV28
TGTGCCAGCAGTCAAAGGACTGACTATGGCTACACCTTC
CASSQRTDYGYTF
>-|TRBJ1-1|-|TRBV5-6
TGTGCCAGCAGCTTGGGGAGGAACACTGAAGCTTTCTTT
CASSLGRNTEAFF
>-|TRBJ1-2|-|TRBV7-9
TGTGCCAGCACCTATGGGTCGGGGAATAATGGCTACACCTTC
CASTYGSGNNGYTF
>-|TRBJ1-2|few|TRBV27
TGTGCCAGCAGTCAAGGTACAGGGCGAAACTATGGCTACACCTTC
CASSQGTGRNYGYTF
>TRBD1|TRBJ1-2|-|TRBV2
TGTGCCAGCAGTGATGGTCTGGTACAGACAGGGCATGGCTACACCTTC
CASSDGLVQTGHGYTF
>TRBD1|TRBJ2-2|-|TRBV13
TGTGCCAGCAGCTTTGACGGGACAGTCACCGGGGAGCTGTTTTTT
CASSFDGTVTGELFF
>-|TRBJ1-1|-|TRBV7-8
TGTGCCAGCAGCTTACCAGGGTCGAACACTGAAGCTTTCTTT
CASSLPGSNTEAFF
>-|TRBJ2-1|-|TRBV5-4
TGTGCCAGCAGCTACCAGGGCGGCGAGCAGTTCTTC
CASSYQGGEQFF
>TRBD2|TRBJ2-1|-|TRBV29-1
TGCAGCGTTGTACTAGCGACATACAATGAGCAGTTCTTC
CSVVLATYNEQFF
>-|TRBJ2-2|-|TRBV7-6
TGTGCCAGCAGCTTACGGGCCGGGGAGCTGTTTTTT
CASSLRAGELFF
>-|TRBJ1-2|-|TRBV5-4
TGTGCCAGCAGCTTGGAGGGGAGGGGCTACACCTTC
CASSLEGRGYTF
>TRBD1|TRBJ1-4|-|TRBV28
TGTGCCAGCAGTTCAACCGGGACAGGCGGCTATGAAAAACTGTTTTTT
CASSSTGTGGYEKLFF
>-|TRBJ2-2|-|TRBV7-3
TGTGCCAGCAGCTTAAAGTCAGCTAGGAACACCGGGGAGCTGTTTTTT
CASSLKSARNTGELFF
>-|TRBJ1-1|once|TRBV27
TGTGCCAGCAGTTTAAGCGAAGGGGCGCGGGGCAGCACTGAAGCTTTCTTT
CASSLSEGARGSTEAFF
>-|TRBJ2-1|-|TRBV7-9
TGTGCCAGCTTGGCGGGGAGTGTAGGGAGTTACAATGAGCAGTTCTTC
CASLAGSVGSYNEQFF
>TRBD1|TRBJ1-2|once|TRBV5-1
TGCGCCAGCAGCCCAGGGACAGGCGACCACTATGGCTACACCTTC
CASSPGTGDHYGYTF
>-|TRBJ2-3|-|TRBV6-1
TGTGCCAGCAGTGTTGGTTGGGCCACAGATACGCAGTATTTT
CASSVGWATDTQYF
>-|TRBJ1-1|-|TRBV5-6
TGTGCCAGCAGCTTGGAGGAGGCGACCCACACTGAAGCTTTCTTT
CASSLEEATHTEAFF
>-|TRBJ1-1|-|TRBV5-1
TGCGCCAGCAGCTTGGAGTCAGGGGTGATCGTGAACACTGAAGCTTTCTTT
CASSLESGVIVNTEAFF
>TRBD2|TRBJ2-4|-|TRBV2
TGTGCCAGCAGAGTAGCGGGCCTAGCCAAAAACATTCAGTACTTC
CASRVAGLAKNIQYF
>-|TRBJ2-7|few|TRBV27
TGTGCCAGCAGTTTATCGGAGGCAGCCTACGAGCAGTACTTC
CASSLSEAAYEQYF
>TRBD2|TRBJ2-7|-|TRBV27
TGTGCCAGCAGTTATCAAGCCGGGACTACCTACGAGCAGTACTTC
CASSYQAGTTYEQYF
>-|TRBJ2-7|-|TRBV5-1
TGCGCCAGCAGCTTGGCCCGGGTTAACGAGCAGTACTTC
CASSLARVNEQYF
>TRBD2|TRBJ2-1|-|TRBV5-1
TGCGCCAGCGGGAGCGGGGGGTCCTACAATGAGCAGTTCTTC
CASGSGGSYNEQFF
>TRBD2|TRBJ2-1|-|TRBV5-5
TGTGCCAGCACCAGCGGCGGTAGCGGGGGGCCCGCCTACAATGAGCAGTTCTTC
CASTSGGSGGPAYNEQFF
>TRBD2|TRBJ2-4|-|TRBV9
TGTGCCAGCAGCGTAGGAGCTCGGGGGGGCGTCGACATTCAGTACTTC
CASSVGARGGVDIQYF
>-|TRBJ1-4|-|TRBV27
TGTGCCAGCAGTTTATCGGGGCAGGGTGGTGAAAAACTGTTTTTT
CASSLSGQGGEKLFF